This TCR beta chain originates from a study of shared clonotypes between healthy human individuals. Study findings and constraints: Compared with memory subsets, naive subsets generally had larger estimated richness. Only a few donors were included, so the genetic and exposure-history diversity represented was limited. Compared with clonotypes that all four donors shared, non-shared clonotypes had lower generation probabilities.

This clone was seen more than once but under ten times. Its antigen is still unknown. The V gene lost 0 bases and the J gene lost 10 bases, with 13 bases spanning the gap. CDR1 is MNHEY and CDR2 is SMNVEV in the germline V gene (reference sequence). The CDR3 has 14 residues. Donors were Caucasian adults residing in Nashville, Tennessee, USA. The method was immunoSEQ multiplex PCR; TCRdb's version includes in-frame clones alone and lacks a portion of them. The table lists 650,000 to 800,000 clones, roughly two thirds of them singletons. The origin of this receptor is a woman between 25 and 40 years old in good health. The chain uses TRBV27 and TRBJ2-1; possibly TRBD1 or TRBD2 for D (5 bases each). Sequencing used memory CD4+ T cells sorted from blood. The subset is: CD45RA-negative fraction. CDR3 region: CASSLSGGVSEQFF. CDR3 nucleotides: TGTGCCAGCAGTTTATCTGGGGGAGTAAGCGAGCAGTTCTTC.